The rows below give T cell receptor beta chains drawn from one sample of a study of shared clonotypes between healthy human individuals. The table came from immunoSEQ multiplex PCR; TCRdb's copy has only in-frame clones and leaves some out. Of millions of clones listed, approximately 95% are singletons. The sequenced sample consisted of naive CD4+ T cells from PBMCs. Source of these receptors: a man aged 18 to 29 in good health. Some clones in this sample may be carry-over from other donors' samples. Each CDR3 is given with its conserved first and last residue. The D gene is left open where the match is weak.

cdr3_aa: CASSLDRADEAFF; j_call: TRBJ1-1; v_call: TRBV7-9; d_call: TRBD1
cdr3_aa: CASSRQGPGELFF; j_call: TRBJ2-2; v_call: TRBV14; d_call: TRBD1
cdr3_aa: CASSFDRSYEQYF; j_call: TRBJ2-7; v_call: TRBV7-2; d_call: NA
cdr3_aa: CASSFGQTANEKLFF; j_call: TRBJ1-4; v_call: TRBV7-9; d_call: NA
cdr3_aa: CASSLETPNTEAFF; j_call: TRBJ1-1; v_call: TRBV28; d_call: NA
cdr3_aa: CASSFSPGGYGYTF; j_call: TRBJ1-2; v_call: TRBV7-2; d_call: TRBD1
cdr3_aa: CASSYSQGSRNEQYF; j_call: TRBJ2-7; v_call: TRBV6-6; d_call: NA
cdr3_aa: CASSRDTSYEQYF; j_call: TRBJ2-7; v_call: TRBV28; d_call: NA
cdr3_aa: CASSQLGGYGYTF; j_call: TRBJ1-2; v_call: TRBV14; d_call: NA
cdr3_aa: CASSFYLSGANVLTF; j_call: TRBJ2-6; v_call: TRBV11-2; d_call: NA
cdr3_aa: CASSEASGNTGELFF; j_call: TRBJ2-2; v_call: TRBV6-1; d_call: NA
cdr3_aa: CASKNRRDEQYF; j_call: TRBJ2-7; v_call: TRBV28; d_call: NA
cdr3_aa: CASNKGGRANIQYF; j_call: TRBJ2-4; v_call: TRBV28; d_call: NA
cdr3_aa: CASHGGLDQYF; j_call: TRBJ2-5; v_call: TRBV6-5; d_call: NA
cdr3_aa: CSVPEGGLGNTQYF; j_call: TRBJ2-3; v_call: TRBV29-1; d_call: NA
cdr3_aa: CASGRRAVWGGTDTQYF; j_call: TRBJ2-3; v_call: TRBV2; d_call: NA
cdr3_aa: CASSDSRAEQFF; j_call: TRBJ2-1; v_call: TRBV6-4; d_call: NA
cdr3_aa: CASRRSTNYGYTF; j_call: TRBJ1-2; v_call: TRBV6-5; d_call: NA
cdr3_aa: CASSIASGRGGGYTF; j_call: TRBJ1-2; v_call: TRBV19; d_call: NA
cdr3_aa: CASSSGSSGANVLTF; j_call: TRBJ2-6; v_call: TRBV5-1; d_call: NA
cdr3_aa: CASSPRFFSDRNYEQYF; j_call: TRBJ2-7; v_call: TRBV27; d_call: NA
cdr3_aa: CASSQLSTSGAGQFF; j_call: TRBJ2-1; v_call: TRBV16; d_call: TRBD2
cdr3_aa: CASSLGLAGATDTQYF; j_call: TRBJ2-3; v_call: TRBV28; d_call: TRBD2
cdr3_aa: CASSPNTGGNQPQHF; j_call: TRBJ1-5; v_call: TRBV28; d_call: TRBD1
cdr3_aa: CASTPRPEPYEQYF; j_call: TRBJ2-7; v_call: TRBV11-3; d_call: NA
cdr3_aa: CASRADRGSGNTIYF; j_call: TRBJ1-3; v_call: TRBV9; d_call: NA
cdr3_aa: CASSPLGTKEEQYF; j_call: TRBJ2-7; v_call: TRBV7-9; d_call: NA
cdr3_aa: CASSFLPGEGPYEQYF; j_call: TRBJ2-7; v_call: TRBV5-5; d_call: NA
cdr3_aa: CASSLSTWAQNTEAFF; j_call: TRBJ1-1; v_call: TRBV28; d_call: NA
cdr3_aa: CASSPSDEQFF; j_call: TRBJ2-1; v_call: TRBV5-1; d_call: NA
cdr3_aa: CASSDSGLAAYEQYF; j_call: TRBJ2-7; v_call: TRBV6-4; d_call: TRBD2
cdr3_aa: CASRPTGGNGYTF; j_call: TRBJ1-2; v_call: TRBV27; d_call: NA
cdr3_aa: CASSPGDSTYEQYF; j_call: TRBJ2-7; v_call: TRBV5-1; d_call: NA
cdr3_aa: CASSKGQGKETQYF; j_call: TRBJ2-5; v_call: TRBV6-1; d_call: TRBD1
cdr3_aa: CASSVGGLAGDTQYF; j_call: TRBJ2-3; v_call: TRBV9; d_call: TRBD2
cdr3_aa: CASSLTSGMVNNEQFF; j_call: TRBJ2-1; v_call: TRBV7-3; d_call: TRBD2
cdr3_aa: CASSPVEVSGYTF; j_call: TRBJ1-2; v_call: TRBV28; d_call: NA
cdr3_aa: CASSLSTDEQFF; j_call: TRBJ2-1; v_call: TRBV11-3; d_call: NA
cdr3_aa: CSVDEGAAPEAFF; j_call: TRBJ1-1; v_call: TRBV29-1; d_call: NA
cdr3_aa: CASSPEISSWATEAFF; j_call: TRBJ1-1; v_call: TRBV18; d_call: NA
cdr3_aa: CASSTDGETYNEQFF; j_call: TRBJ2-1; v_call: TRBV5-1; d_call: NA
cdr3_aa: CASKTTTAFNEKLFF; j_call: TRBJ1-4; v_call: TRBV28; d_call: NA
cdr3_aa: CASMGGEYPNEKLFF; j_call: TRBJ1-4; v_call: TRBV6-1; d_call: NA
cdr3_aa: CASSFRLYGYTF; j_call: TRBJ1-2; v_call: TRBV28; d_call: NA
cdr3_aa: CASSPSGGVNPTDTQYF; j_call: TRBJ2-3; v_call: TRBV5-1; d_call: NA
cdr3_aa: CASSPTGKDSPLHF; j_call: TRBJ1-6; v_call: TRBV7-8; d_call: TRBD1
cdr3_aa: CASSLGTSGRATDTQYF; j_call: TRBJ2-3; v_call: TRBV4-3; d_call: TRBD2
cdr3_aa: CASSLGFNQPQHF; j_call: TRBJ1-5; v_call: TRBV11-1; d_call: NA
cdr3_aa: CASSLFSGRNYGYTF; j_call: TRBJ1-2; v_call: TRBV27; d_call: NA
cdr3_aa: CASSLSRDRASYEQYF; j_call: TRBJ2-7; v_call: TRBV28; d_call: TRBD1
cdr3_aa: CASSLDLLAFF; j_call: TRBJ1-1; v_call: TRBV7-9; d_call: NA